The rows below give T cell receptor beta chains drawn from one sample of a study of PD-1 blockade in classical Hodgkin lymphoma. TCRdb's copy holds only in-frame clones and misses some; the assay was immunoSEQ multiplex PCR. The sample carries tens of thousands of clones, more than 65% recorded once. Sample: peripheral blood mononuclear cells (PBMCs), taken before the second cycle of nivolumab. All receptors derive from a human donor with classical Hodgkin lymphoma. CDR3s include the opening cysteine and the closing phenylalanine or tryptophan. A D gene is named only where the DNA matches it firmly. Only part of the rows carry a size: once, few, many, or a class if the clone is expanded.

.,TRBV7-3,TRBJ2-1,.,TGTGCCAGCAGCTCAGGGACCACCGAGGTCTTC,CASSSGTTEVF
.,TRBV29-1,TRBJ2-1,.,TGCAGCGTTGTGACAGGTGGCAATGAGCAGTTCTTC,CSVVTGGNEQFF
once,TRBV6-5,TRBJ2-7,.,TGTGCCAGCAGTTACGAGGCACCTGAAGGGGGTTACGAGCAGTACTTC,CASSYEAPEGGYEQYF
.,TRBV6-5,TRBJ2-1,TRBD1,TGTGCCAGCAGCCCAGATCCAGGGGGCTACAATGAGCAGTTCTTC,CASSPDPGGYNEQFF
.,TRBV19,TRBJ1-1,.,TGTGCCAGTAGTATGGTGTCGGGAGCTGAAGCTTTCTTT,CASSMVSGAEAFF
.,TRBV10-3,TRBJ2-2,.,TGTGCCATCAGTGGGACTGGGGACACCGGGGAGCTGTTTTTT,CAISGTGDTGELFF
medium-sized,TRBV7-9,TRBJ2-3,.,TGTGCCAGCAGCCCCGTTTTCCCCACGACAGATACGCAGTATTTT,CASSPVFPTTDTQYF
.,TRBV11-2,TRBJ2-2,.,TGTGCCAGCAGCTTAGATCCAGGGACCGGGGAGCTGTTTTTT,CASSLDPGTGELFF
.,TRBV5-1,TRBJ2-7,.,TGCGCCAGCAGCTTGGATTCACAGACCTCGTTC,CASSLDSQTSF
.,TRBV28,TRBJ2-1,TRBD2,TGTGCCAGCACCGCAGCGGGGGGTCCTTACAATGAGCAGTTCTTC,CASTAAGGPYNEQFF
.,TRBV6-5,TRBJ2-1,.,TGTGCCAGCAGTTACTCGTACTCCCGGTCCCATGAGCAGTTCTTC,CASSYSYSRSHEQFF
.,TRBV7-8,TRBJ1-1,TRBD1,TGTGCCAGCAGCTTAGGGGGGACAGGAGTGAACACTGAAGCTTTCTTT,CASSLGGTGVNTEAFF
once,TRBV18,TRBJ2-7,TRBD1,TGTGCCAGCTCAGCCGGGACAGTCGAATTCTACGAGCAGTACTTC,CASSAGTVEFYEQYF
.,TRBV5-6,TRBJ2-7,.,TGTGCCAGCAGCTTGGGGGCAGGTTTCTACGAGCAGTACTTC,CASSLGAGFYEQYF
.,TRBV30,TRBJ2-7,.,TGTGCCTGGAGTATGGGAGGTCAGTACGAGCAGTACTTC,CAWSMGGQYEQYF
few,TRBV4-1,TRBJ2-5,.,TGCGCCAGCAGCCAAAGCCGGGGGAAAGAGACCCAGTACTTC,CASSQSRGKETQYF
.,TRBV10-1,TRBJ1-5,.,TGCGCCATTTATGGGACGGGAGCTTCCTTCGGTCAGCCCCAGCATTTT,CAIYGTGASFGQPQHF
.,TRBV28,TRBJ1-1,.,TGTGCCAGCAGTTCCGTCGGATCCCCCGGGTGGACTGAAGCTTTCTTT,CASSSVGSPGWTEAFF
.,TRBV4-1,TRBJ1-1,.,TGCGCCAGCAGCCGGGGGGACTCTTCAATGAACACTGAAGCTTTCTTT,CASSRGDSSMNTEAFF
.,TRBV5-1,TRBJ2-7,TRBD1,TGCGCCAGCAGCTTGGACGGACAGGCCTCCTACGAGCAGTACTTC,CASSLDGQASYEQYF
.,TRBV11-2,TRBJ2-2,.,TGTGCCAGCAGCCTAAGAGGGGGAATACCCGGGGAGCTGTTTTTT,CASSLRGGIPGELFF
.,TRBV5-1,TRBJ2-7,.,TGCGCCAGCAGCCCCCCAGCCGGACCGGGGGAGCAGTACTTC,CASSPPAGPGEQYF
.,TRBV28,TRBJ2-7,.,TGTGCCAGCAGTTTACCGGGTAGCCGTAGGTACGAGCAGTACTTC,CASSLPGSRRYEQYF
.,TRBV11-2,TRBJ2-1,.,TGTGCCAGCAGCCCTTGGACAACTGAGCAGTTCTTC,CASSPWTTEQFF
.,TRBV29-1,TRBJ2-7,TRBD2,TGCAGCGTTGAAGACGCGGGAGAGCCCTACGAGCAGTACTTC,CSVEDAGEPYEQYF
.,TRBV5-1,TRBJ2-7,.,TGCGCCAGCAGCTTGGCCCTAACAGGGAGTGCCTACGAGCAGTACTTC,CASSLALTGSAYEQYF
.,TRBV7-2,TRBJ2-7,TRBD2,TGTGCCAGCAGCCCACTAGCGGGGGGGCCCGAGCAGTACTTC,CASSPLAGGPEQYF
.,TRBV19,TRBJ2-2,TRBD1,TGTGCCAGTAGAACTATGACAGGGTTAAACACCGGGGAGCTGTTTTTT,CASRTMTGLNTGELFF
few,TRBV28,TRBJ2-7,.,TGTGCCAGCAGTTTACAGGGCCTCTCCTACGAGCAGTACTTC,CASSLQGLSYEQYF
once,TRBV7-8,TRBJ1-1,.,TGTGCCAGCAGCACCCGCCGACAGACCACTGAAGCTTTCTTT,CASSTRRQTTEAFF
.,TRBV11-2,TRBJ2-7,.,TGTGCCAGCAGCCTTCTGAAAGAATGGCAGTACTTC,CASSLLKEWQYF
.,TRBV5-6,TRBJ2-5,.,TGTGCCAGCAGCCGGAGCCATGGGCAGGAGAGAACCCAGTACTTC,CASSRSHGQERTQYF
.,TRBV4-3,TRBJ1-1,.,TGCGCCAGCAGCCAAGATCGAACAGGGCTGAACACTGAAGCTTTCTTT,CASSQDRTGLNTEAFF
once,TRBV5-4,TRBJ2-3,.,TGTGCCAGCAGCTTTCAGGGGATCCGCACAGATACGCAGTATTTT,CASSFQGIRTDTQYF
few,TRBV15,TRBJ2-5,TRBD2,TGTGCCACCAGCACTCCCGGGACTAGCGGGAGACGGGCCCAGTACTTC,CATSTPGTSGRRAQYF
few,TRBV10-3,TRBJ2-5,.,TGTGCCATCAGCACAGGGAGAGAAGAGACCCAGTACTTC,CAISTGREETQYF
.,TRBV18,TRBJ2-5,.,TGTGCCAGCTCACCTTTACTCCAAGAGACCCAGTACTTC,CASSPLLQETQYF
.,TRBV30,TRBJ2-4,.,TGTGCCTGGAGTGTTTTTGGGGGAAACATTCAGTACTTC,CAWSVFGGNIQYF
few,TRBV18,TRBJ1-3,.,TGTGCCAGCTCACCACAGGTCACCTCTGGAAACACCATATATTTT,CASSPQVTSGNTIYF
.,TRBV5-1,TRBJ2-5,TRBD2,TGCGCCAGCAGTCCAGGGACTAGCGGGAGTGTAGAGACCCAGTACTTC,CASSPGTSGSVETQYF